Shown below are 32 T cell receptor beta chains from a single sample sequenced in a study of T-cell memory formation after mild COVID-19. TCRdb used MiXCR to reprocess the 5' RACE reads, holding one entry per CDR3 protein. The repertoire holds 250,000 or so distinct CDR3 sequences, with approximately 19% as singletons. The sequenced sample was PBMCs or a T cell subset sorted from them (not recorded which). These receptors all stem from a young man who had mild COVID-19 (a few samples of this study predate the infection). Cell type and time point are not known.

This clonotype was detected a few times. The J gene is TRBJ1-4, the V gene TRBV7-3; 8 nucleotides line up with TRBD1. CDR1 is SGHTA and CDR2 is FQGTGA in the germline V gene. With 5 bases clipped from V and 11 bases from J, the junction kept 7 bases outside the gene matches. CDR3 length: 13 residues. The CDR3 is CASSALQGDKLFF. Here the CDR3 DNA reads TGTGCCAGCAGCGCACTACAGGGGGACAAACTGTTTTTT.

Many counts were recorded for this clonotype. The chain is built from TRBV2 and TRBJ2-1; D call uncertain. CDR1 and CDR2 from the germline V gene are SNHLY and FYNNEI. The germline V and J ends were trimmed by 4 bases and 0 bases, with 1 base remaining between them. The CDR3 runs to 12 residues. The CDR3 loop is CASSGSYNEQFF. In DNA, the CDR3 is TGTGCCAGCAGTGGCTCCTACAATGAGCAGTTCTTC.

This sequence joins TRBV7-3 and TRBJ2-5; D may be TRBD2 (6 bases). Germline V CDR1 and CDR2: SGHTA, FQGTGA. Deletions cut 5 bases from V and 2 bases from J, with 15 bases between. This CDR3 is built from 15 residues. The CDR3 nucleotides read TGTGCCAGCAGCCCTCATATGGGGGGACAAGAGACCCAGTACTTC. This sequence encodes CASSPHMGGQETQYF.

In this sample, this clonotype turned up a few times. V and J are TRBV5-1 and TRBJ2-7; TRBD1 matches at 8 bases. The germline V gene has CDR1 SGHRS and CDR2 YFSETQ. The CDR3 spans 16 residues. V lost 2 bases, J lost 6 bases, and 13 bases stayed unmatched. The CDR3 here is CASSFGFRTGPSEQYV. In DNA form, the CDR3 reads TGCGCCAGCAGCTTTGGGTTCCGGACAGGGCCGAGCGAGCAGTACGTC.

This chain links TRBV11-2 with TRBJ1-2, with 8 bases lining up with TRBD1. V dropped 5 bases and J dropped 4; count of bases not matched to a gene: 9. Per germline, CDR1 SGHAT and CDR2 FQNNGV. The CDR3 sequence is 15 residues long. The CDR3 loop is CASSGQGSIRYGYTF. The CDR3 DNA reads TGTGCCAGCAGCGGACAGGGATCGATTCGCTATGGCTACACCTTC. Filled out from reference TRBV11-2 and TRBJ1-2, the complete variable domain reads EAGVAQSPRYKIIEKRQSVAFWCNPISGHATLYWYQQILGQGPKLLIQFQNNGVVDDSQLPKDRFSAERLKGVDSTLKIQPAKLEDSAVYLCASSGQGSIRYGYTFGSGTRLTVV.

This clonotype was seen only a few times. J is TRBJ2-2 and V is TRBV7-9, with TRBD1 identical over 7 bases. The CDR3 spans 17 residues. The V gene end was trimmed by 7 bases and the J gene end by 5 bases; junction bases not matched to a gene: 16. From germline, CDR1 is SEHNR and CDR2 FQNEAQ (reference sequence). The CDR3 region has the DNA TGTGCCAGCACCAGACCGGGACAGACGTTCGAGACCGGGGAGCTGTTTTTT. Amino acid sequence: CASTRPGQTFETGELFF.

This clonotype was seen only a few times. The chain employs TRBV6-2 or TRBV6-3 and TRBJ2-7, with TRBD1 matching over 8 bases. This CDR3 is 16 amino acids long. Germline assignment: CDR1 MNHEY and CDR2 SVGEGT. V dropped 4 bases and J dropped 4; count of bases not matched to a gene: 12. CDR3 residues: CASSSHRTGTEYEQYV. Written as DNA, the CDR3 is TGTGCCAGCAGTTCCCATCGGACAGGGACAGAGTACGAGCAGTACGTC.

This clonotype has more than one count but fewer than ten. The V call is TRBV7-8, the J call TRBJ1-6; D is uncertain. The V and J ends lost 4 bases and 8 bases respectively, with 12 bases between them. The germline V gene encodes CDR1 SGHVS and CDR2 FQNEAQ. The CDR3 has 14 amino acids. The DNA of the CDR3 is TGTGCCAGCAGCTCGTGGGCAGGAGATTCACCCCTCCACTTT. Translating it yields CASSSWAGDSPLHF.

The chain has TRBV5-1 and TRBJ2-1, with 12 bases fitting TRBD2. From germline, CDR1 is SGHRS and CDR2 YFSETQ. The CDR3 contains 16 residues. V gave up 0 bases and J gave up 9 bases; unmatched junction bases: 7. CDR3 DNA: TGCGCCAGCAGCTTGGTTGGACTAGCGGGGCAACCTGAGCAGTTCTTC. The encoded protein is CASSLVGLAGQPEQFF.

This clonotype turned up a few times. The V and J genes are TRBV9 and TRBJ2-1; D tentatively fits TRBD1 or TRBD2 (5 bases each). This CDR3 spans 15 amino acids. Germline lookup yields CDR1 SGDLS and CDR2 YYNGEE. The germline V and J ends were trimmed by 5 bases and 0 bases, with 12 bases remaining between them. As DNA, the CDR3 is TGTGCCAGCAGGGTCGCAGGGAGCTCCTACAATGAGCAGTTCTTC. Translated, it gives CASRVAGSSYNEQFF.

This clonotype was recorded at least ten times. The V gene is TRBV7-6, the J gene TRBJ2-6; 8 bases map to TRBD1. Germline-derived CDR1 and CDR2 are SGHVS and FNYEAQ. After removal of 5 bases from V and 0 bases from J, the junction contained 3 bases not matched to a gene. This CDR3 contains 16 residues. The CDR3 loop is CASSRDRPSGANVLTF. The DNA of the CDR3 is TGTGCCAGCAGCCGGGACAGGCCCTCTGGGGCCAACGTCCTGACTTTC.

This clonotype was recorded once. The V call is TRBV10-1, the J call TRBJ2-1; D may be TRBD2 (6 bases). V was shortened by 5 bases and J by 1 base, with 9 bases between the two germline ends. Germline CDR1 and CDR2: WNHNN and SYGVQD (reference sequence). CDR3 length: 14 residues. The CDR3 loop reads CASSIGGSYNEQFF. The CDR3 nucleotides are TGCGCCAGCAGTATTGGGGGGTCCTACAATGAGCAGTTCTTC.

This clonotype was counted between two and nine times. V usage is TRBV7-8 and J usage is TRBJ1-1; D is perhaps TRBD1 (5 bases). The CDR3 length is 15 residues. The V and J ends lost 4 bases and 4 bases respectively, with 16 bases between them. Germline V gives CDR1 SGHVS, CDR2 FQNEAQ. The DNA for the CDR3 is TGTGCCAGCAGCTCACGCATTGGGGCTATCACTGAAGCTTTCTTT. Translated, it gives CASSSRIGAITEAFF.

The chain joins TRBV6-1 to TRBJ1-5; 8 bases are a match to TRBD1. V trimming: 0 bases; J trimming: 15 bases; junction bases outside the gene matches: 7. CDR1 is MNHNS and CDR2 is SASEGT in the germline V gene. The CDR3 runs 13 residues. CDR3 nucleotides: TGTGCCAGCAGTGAAGCGGGCCCAGACAGGGGGCATTTT. This translates into CASSEAGPDRGHF.

This clonotype was recorded a few times. This rearrangement joins TRBV7-3 to TRBJ2-3; D uncertain. The germline V gene encodes CDR1 SGHTA and CDR2 FQGTGA. The V end lost 2 bases, the J end lost 2 bases, and 8 bases lay between the germline ends. The CDR3 extends over 14 amino acids. The CDR3 loop reads CASSLSWNTDTQYF. In DNA, the CDR3 is TGTGCCAGCAGCTTATCCTGGAACACAGATACGCAGTATTTT.

This sequence joins TRBV29-1 and TRBJ1-6; 10 bases are shared with TRBD1. CDR1 SQVTM and CDR2 ANQGSEA come from the germline V gene. Trimming took 3 bases from V and 15 from J; bases not matched to a gene: 2. CDR3 length equals 11 residues. The CDR3 DNA is TGCAGCGTTGAGGGACAGGGGCACCTCCACTTT. This gives the protein CSVEGQGHLHF.

The chain recombines TRBV19 with TRBJ2-5; 7 bases line up with TRBD1. V shed 6 bases and J 3 bases; nucleotides not matched to a gene: 7. Germline V gene data show CDR1 as LNHDA and CDR2 as SQIVND (reference sequence). There are 14 residues in the CDR3. CDR3 protein: CASSRTGTEETQYF. The CDR3 DNA is TGTGCCAGTAGCCGGACCGGGACAGAAGAGACCCAGTACTTC.

The V gene is TRBV6-1, the J gene TRBJ2-5; 11 nucleotides line up with TRBD2. Germline V lookup: CDR1 MNHNS, CDR2 SASEGT. The V and J ends lost 8 bases and 3 bases, in that order; junction bases with no gene match: 5. The CDR3 length is 14 residues. CDR3 amino acids: CASCGTSGKETQYF. In DNA form, the CDR3 reads TGTGCCAGCTGTGGGACTAGCGGAAAAGAGACCCAGTACTTC.

Here the CDR3 reads CASSYSPTTQSTDTQYF. DNA for the CDR3: TGTGCCAGCAGTTACTCACCGACTACTCAAAGCACAGATACGCAGTATTTT. V is TRBV6-2 or TRBV6-3 and J is TRBJ2-3, with D perhaps TRBD2 (5 bases). V was trimmed by 0 bases and J by 0 bases, leaving 13 bases between them. This CDR3 spans 17 amino acids. Per the germline V gene, CDR1 is MNHEY and CDR2 is SVGEGT.

This clonotype has a handful of counts. The rearrangement links TRBV10-3 to TRBJ1-1, with D tentatively TRBD1 (6 bases). The CDR3 sequence is 15 residues long. Trimming took off 8 bases at V and 1 base at J, with 17 bases between the two ends. Germline-derived CDR1 and CDR2 are ENHRY and SYGVKD. The CDR3 coding sequence is TGTGCCATCTCGGCCGCAGGGGCAAAGAACACTGAAGCTTTCTTT. It encodes CAISAAGAKNTEAFF.

The genes are TRBV7-9 and TRBJ2-5, with TRBD2 identical over 8 bases. Germline V lookup: CDR1 SEHNR, CDR2 FQNEAQ (reference sequence). The CDR3 spans 15 residues. J was trimmed by 4 bases and V by 7 bases; bases with no gene match: 11. In DNA, the CDR3 is TGTGCCAGCACCTACCCCGAAGCGGGGGTAGAGACCCAGTACTTC. This encodes CASTYPEAGVETQYF.

This clonotype was detected a few times. The chain employs TRBV5-1 and TRBJ2-5, with TRBD1 identical over 7 bases. Germline-derived CDR1 and CDR2 are SGHRS and YFSETQ. V lost 6 bases to trimming and J lost 5 bases; unmatched junction nucleotides: 7. The CDR3 contains 13 residues. CDR3 DNA sequence: TGCGCCAGCAACAGGGGAGAAGGGGAGACCCAGTACTTC. Amino acids: CASNRGEGETQYF.

This clonotype was recorded a few times. The CDR3 coding sequence is TGTGCCAGCAGCGCGGGACTAGCTAGGACCGGGGAGCTGTTTTTT. Its protein product is CASSAGLARTGELFF. The chain uses TRBV7-9 and TRBJ2-2, with TRBD2 matching over 9 bases. The CDR3 consists of 15 residues. J lost 5 bases, V lost 5 bases, and 6 bases had no gene match. Germline assignment: CDR1 SEHNR and CDR2 FQNEAQ (reference sequence).

The sample holds a few counts of this clonotype. This rearrangement joins TRBV2 to TRBJ2-1, with TRBD1 matching over 9 bases. Trimming removed 1 base from V and 8 bases from J; junction bases left unmatched: 6. The CDR3 sequence is 15 residues long. Per the germline V gene, CDR1 is SNHLY and CDR2 is FYNNEI. CDR3 bases: TGTGCCAGCAGTGAAGGGACAGGGGAAGGCGATGAGCAGTTCTTC. It codes for CASSEGTGEGDEQFF.

The sample holds many counts of this clonotype. The rearrangement joins TRBV4-3 to TRBJ2-7, with D possibly TRBD1 on 7 matching bases. The V end lost 5 bases, the J end lost 3 bases, and 14 bases lay between the germline ends. This CDR3 region has 14 residues. CDR1 and CDR2 (germline): LGHNA, YSLEER. CDR3: CASSAFRGDYEQYF. Here the CDR3 DNA reads TGCGCCAGCAGCGCCTTCAGGGGGGACTACGAGCAGTACTTC.

This clonotype has more than one count but fewer than ten. The rearrangement joins TRBV28 to TRBJ2-3, with D uncertain. Per germline, CDR1 MDHEN and CDR2 SYDVKM. V was trimmed by 1 base and J by 6 bases, leaving 14 bases between them. The CDR3 length is 15 residues. The CDR3 is CASSLFSVGPDTQYF. The CDR3 nucleotides read TGTGCCAGCAGTTTATTCTCCGTTGGACCGGATACGCAGTATTTT. The whole variable domain, filled in from reference TRBV28 and TRBJ2-3, reads DVKVTQSSRYLVKRTGEKVFLECVQDMDHENMFWYRQDPGLGLRLIYFSYDVKMKEKGDIPEGYSVSREKKERFSLILESASTNQTSMYLCASSLFSVGPDTQYFGPGTRLTVL.

This chain connects TRBV10-3 to TRBJ2-3; D unclear. Germline assignment: CDR1 ENHRY and CDR2 SYGVKD. The germline V and J ends were trimmed by 0 bases and 5 bases, with 6 bases remaining between them. The CDR3 runs to 13 residues. The chain's CDR3 is CAISESDGDTQYF. In DNA form, the CDR3 reads TGTGCCATCAGTGAGTCTGACGGAGATACGCAGTATTTT.

The rearrangement uses TRBV11-2 and TRBJ2-4; D gene unclear. The germline V and J ends were trimmed by 3 bases and 0 bases, with 6 bases remaining between them. Germline V gene lookup returns CDR1 SGHAT and CDR2 FQNNGV. CDR3 length: 14 residues. The CDR3: CASSFTLAKNIQYF. CDR3 bases: TGTGCCAGCAGCTTCACCCTAGCCAAAAACATTCAGTACTTC.

The count of this clonotype is one. V is TRBV7-2 and J is TRBJ2-1; 13 bases align to TRBD2. Germline CDR1 and CDR2: SGHTA and FQGNSA. Losses at the gene ends were 2 bases for V and 8 bases for J; bases not matched to a gene: 3. The CDR3 contains 15 residues. The CDR3, as DNA: TGTGCCAGCAGCTTATTACTAGCGGGGGGGGATGAGCAGTTCTTC. Its translation is CASSLLLAGGDEQFF. Filled out from reference TRBV7-2 and TRBJ2-1, the complete variable domain reads GAGVSQSPSNKVTEKGKDVELRCDPISGHTALYWYRQSLGQGLEFLIYFQGNSAPDKSGLPSDRFSAERTGGSVSTLTIQRTQQEDSAVYLCASSLLLAGGDEQFFGPGTRLTVL.

V gene TRBV29-1 combines with J gene TRBJ2-7, with D possibly TRBD2 on 7 matching bases. From germline, CDR1 is SQVTM and CDR2 ANQGSEA. V lost 7 bases and J lost 0, with 13 bases in between. This CDR3 has 13 residues. In DNA form, the CDR3 reads TGCAGCGCCCAAGGGGGGGGCTCCTACGAGCAGTACTTC. Translation gives CSAQGGGSYEQYF.

V usage is TRBV19 and J usage is TRBJ1-1, with D tentatively TRBD1 (5 bases). The germline gives CDR1 LNHDA, CDR2 SQIVND (reference sequence). The V gene lost 1 base and the J gene lost 4 bases, with 7 bases spanning the gap. CDR3 length: 13 residues. The CDR3 spells CASSIGGITEAFF. In DNA, the CDR3 is TGTGCCAGTAGTATAGGGGGGATCACTGAAGCTTTCTTT.

This CDR3 reads CASPPLPGQVKCEQYV. DNA of the CDR3: TGTGCCAGCCCCCCCCTCCCGGGACAGGTAAAGTGCGAGCAGTACGTC. The chain couples TRBV28 to TRBJ2-7; 8 bases map to TRBD1. The CDR3 is made up of 16 amino acids. Germline assignment: CDR1 MDHEN and CDR2 SYDVKM. V lost 8 bases to trimming and J lost 6 bases; unmatched junction nucleotides: 18.